The 32 T cell receptor beta chains listed next were all sequenced from one sample in a study of control samples from healthy donors and cancer patients. Repertoires were generated with immunoSEQ multiplex PCR, while TCRdb's copy carries only in-frame clones and drops some. Among fewer than 85,000 clones, almost 95% were seen once, and the ten largest hold 5.8%. The sequencing sample was made of blood. The origin of the receptors is an older woman in good health.

The V and J genes are TRBV5-4 and TRBJ2-1, with 10 positions matching TRBD2. The germline gives CDR1 SGHNT, CDR2 YYREEE (reference sequence). V dropped 4 bases and J dropped 5; count of bases not matched to a gene: 6. The CDR3 is made up of 15 amino acids. CDR3 sequence (DNA): TGTGCCAGCAGCATCCCCAGCGGGAGGGACAATGAGCAGTTCTTC. It specifies CASSIPSGRDNEQFF. The whole variable domain, filled in from reference TRBV5-4 and TRBJ2-1, reads ETGVTQSPTHLIKTRGQQVTLRCSSQSGHNTVSWYQQALGQGPQFIFQYYREEENGRGNFPPRFSGLQFPNYSSELNVNALELDDSALYLCASSIPSGRDNEQFFGPGTRLTVL.

The chain recombines TRBV4-3 with TRBJ2-1; 8 bases are shared with TRBD1. The junction had 11 bases not matched to a gene; V was cut back by 0 bases and J by 7 bases. CDR3 length: 17 amino acids. The germline V gene has CDR1 LGHNA and CDR2 YSLEER. The CDR3 bases are TGCGCCAGCAGCCAAGAATGGTGGGGACAGGACGGGAATGAGCAGTTCTTC. Translated: CASSQEWWGQDGNEQFF.

The chain couples TRBV2 to TRBJ1-2, with 10 bases lining up with TRBD1. Germline V gene sequence: CDR1 SNHLY, CDR2 FYNNEI. V gave up 7 bases and J gave up 5 bases; unmatched junction bases: 13. CDR3 size: 16 residues. In nucleotides, the CDR3 is TGTGCCAGCACATCAGACAGGGGGCGCGGTGGGTATGGCTACACCTTC. It codes for CASTSDRGRGGYGYTF.

The chain carries TRBV7-9 and TRBJ2-7; 8 bases fit TRBD2. Germline CDR1 SEHNR, CDR2 FQNEAQ (reference sequence). V shed 5 bases and J 0 bases; nucleotides not matched to a gene: 9. The CDR3 extends over 16 amino acids. CDR3 amino acids: CASSIWRGESSYEQYF. The CDR3 DNA reads as TGTGCCAGCAGCATTTGGCGGGGGGAGAGCTCCTACGAGCAGTACTTC.

The chain is built from TRBV10-3 and TRBJ2-1; 7 nucleotides line up with TRBD2. The CDR3 runs 16 residues. Unmatched junction bases numbered 6, after V lost 3 bases and J lost 1 base. Germline assignment: CDR1 ENHRY and CDR2 SYGVKD. The DNA for the CDR3 is TGTGCCATCAGTGAAGGGCTAGCGGAATCCTACAATGAGCAGTTCTTC. Translated, it gives CAISEGLAESYNEQFF.

The V and J genes are TRBV5-5 and TRBJ1-1, with a tentative D call TRBD1 (6 bases). The germline V gene has CDR1 SGHKS and CDR2 YYEKEE (reference sequence). There are 16 residues in the CDR3. V was clipped by 2 bases and J by 4 bases, with 18 bases between them. CDR3 region: CASSFQLDSGGTEAFF. The CDR3 DNA follows: TGTGCCAGCAGCTTTCAGTTGGACAGCGGGGGCACTGAAGCTTTCTTT.

The rearrangement joins TRBV24-1 to TRBJ1-2, with a weak D call TRBD1 (5 bases). The CDR3 totals 12 residues. Germline CDR1 reads KGHDR; CDR2 reads SFDVKD. V was shortened by 7 bases and J by 3 bases, with 8 bases between the two germline ends. In DNA, the CDR3 is TGTGCCACCAGCGACAGAGACTATGGCTACACCTTC. Protein product: CATSDRDYGYTF.

The chain joins TRBV12-3 or TRBV12-4 to TRBJ1-1, with D perhaps matching TRBD1 (6 bases). The CDR3 is 13 amino acids. Trimming stripped 10 bases from V and 6 bases from J, with 18 bases between. The CDR3 DNA follows: TGTGCCACCAAACTCTGGAGGGGGGCTGAAGCTTTCTTT. Protein product: CATKLWRGAEAFF.

The genes are TRBV6-6 and TRBJ2-7; D gene ambiguous. The CDR3 extends over 12 amino acids. With 4 bases removed from V and 2 bases from J, the gap between germline ends came to 6 bases. The germline CDR1 and CDR2 sequences are MNHNY and SVGAGI (reference sequence). The CDR3 region has the DNA TGTGCCAGCAGTTTCCAGACCTACGAGCAGTACTTC. This translates into CASSFQTYEQYF.

V and J are TRBV13 and TRBJ1-1; 7 nucleotides match TRBD1. The J segment lost 0 bases and the V segment lost 1 base, leaving 5 bases of the junction unmatched. The germline CDR1 and CDR2 sequences are PRHDT and FYEKMQ (reference sequence). This CDR3 comprises 16 residues. The CDR3 DNA sequence: TGTGCCAGCAGCTTAGCCCGGACAGGTATGAACACTGAAGCTTTCTTT. Protein sequence: CASSLARTGMNTEAFF.

The CDR3 is CATTMDGGDQPQHF. The CDR3 bases are TGTGCCACCACGATGGACGGAGGTGATCAGCCCCAGCATTTT. This chain links TRBV2 with TRBJ1-5, with D unclear. CDR3 length equals 14 residues. The V end was cut by 10 bases, the J end by 5 bases, with 18 bases between. CDR1 is SNHLY, CDR2 FYNNEI, per germline.

The rearrangement uses TRBV7-9 and TRBJ2-1; no clear D gene. Germline values: CDR1 SEHNR, CDR2 FQNEAQ (reference sequence). Trimming left V 2 bases short and J 5 bases short, with 7 bases between. The CDR3 is made up of 13 amino acids. As DNA, the CDR3 is TGTGCCAGCAGCTTATTGATCGACAATGAGCAGTTCTTC. Translation gives CASSLLIDNEQFF.

The J gene is TRBJ2-2, the V gene TRBV30, with D hard to call. Germline V gives CDR1 GTSNPN, CDR2 SVGIG (reference sequence). Trimming shortened V by 3 bases and J by 7 bases, and 12 bases separated the two germline ends. The length of the CDR3 is 13 residues. Written as DNA, the CDR3 is TGTGCCTGGAGAGTGGCCCAAGGCGGGGAGCTGTTTTTT. As protein: CAWRVAQGGELFF.

The chain uses TRBV7-2 and TRBJ2-5; tentative D call: TRBD2 (5 bases). V lost 2 bases and J 5 bases, leaving 18 bases between the germline ends. In germline, CDR1 is SGHTA, CDR2 FQGNSA. The CDR3 consists of 16 residues. CDR3 in amino acids: CASSLNIGRGRETQYF. For the CDR3, the DNA is TGTGCCAGCAGCTTAAATATTGGGAGAGGAAGGGAGACCCAGTACTTC.

This clone was picked up one time. The chain joins TRBV7-2 to TRBJ2-7; TRBD1 matches 9 bases. The V gene's germline CDR1 is SGHTA and CDR2 FQGNSA. After removal of 1 base from V and 2 bases from J, the junction contained 3 bases not matched to a gene. CDR3 length equals 15 residues. Here the CDR3 reads CASSLGGQGAYEQYF. Here the CDR3 DNA reads TGTGCCAGCAGCTTAGGGGGACAGGGTGCCTACGAGCAGTACTTC.

The chain recombines TRBV5-5 with TRBJ1-3; 8 bases fit TRBD1. V was clipped by 0 bases and J by 3 bases; unmatched bases: 5. The length of the CDR3 is 16 residues. Germline values: CDR1 SGHKS, CDR2 YYEKEE (reference sequence). As DNA, the CDR3 is TGTGCCAGCAGCTTGGAGGCAGGGGGCGGTGGAAACACCATATATTTT. Translation gives CASSLEAGGGGNTIYF.

The rearrangement uses TRBV2 and TRBJ1-4; D is uncertain. The CDR3 runs 14 residues. V lost 0 bases and J 4 bases, leaving 6 bases between the germline ends. The germline gives CDR1 SNHLY, CDR2 FYNNEI. The CDR3 region has the DNA TGTGCCAGCAGTGAAGCCACAGTTAATGAAAAACTGTTTTTT. Protein: CASSEATVNEKLFF.

This clone was recorded once. This chain links TRBV11-2 with TRBJ1-4; 8 bases fit TRBD1. Unmatched junction bases numbered 6, after V lost 5 bases and J lost 7 bases. This CDR3 comprises 14 residues. The germline CDR1 and CDR2 sequences are SGHAT and FQNNGV. This CDR3 is CASSPDRVGEKLFF. The CDR3 DNA sequence: TGTGCCAGCAGCCCGGACAGGGTGGGTGAAAAACTGTTTTTT.

J is TRBJ1-5 and V is TRBV4-1; the D gene is possibly TRBD1 (5 bases). Germline assignment: CDR1 MGHRA and CDR2 YSYEKL. V was trimmed by 3 bases and J by 5 bases, leaving 11 bases between them. The CDR3 is 14 amino acids. CDR3 sequence reads: CASSQGRGDQPQHF. The CDR3 DNA reads TGCGCCAGCAGCCAGGGTCGAGGGGATCAGCCCCAGCATTTT.

The chain carries TRBV7-9 and TRBJ1-1, with D unresolved. V dropped 2 bases and J dropped 1 base, with 5 bases sitting between them. Germline CDR1 SEHNR, CDR2 FQNEAQ (reference sequence). The CDR3 totals 13 residues. The DNA of the CDR3 is TGTGCCAGCAGCTTAAATTCGAACACTGAAGCTTTCTTT. It is translated as CASSLNSNTEAFF.

This sequence joins TRBV24-1 and TRBJ2-5; possibly TRBD2 for D (5 bases). V lost 5 bases to trimming and J lost 5 bases, with 8 bases between them. Looked up from germline, CDR1 is KGHDR and CDR2 is SFDVKD. The CDR3 totals 12 residues. The CDR3 DNA reads as TGTGCCACCAGTGGGTGGGAGGAGACCCAGTACTTC. This translates into CATSGWEETQYF.

V gene TRBV18 combines with J gene TRBJ2-2; D unclear. Per the germline V gene, CDR1 is KGHSH and CDR2 is LQKENI. The CDR3 runs 16 residues. Trimming took 6 bases from V and 4 from J, leaving 18 bases between them. CDR3 sequence reads: CASSLSAEAFTGELFF. CDR3 coding DNA: TGTGCCAGCTCTCTCTCGGCAGAGGCGTTCACCGGGGAGCTGTTTTTT.

This chain connects TRBV7-9 to TRBJ1-1; 9 bases agree with TRBD1. The germline gives CDR1 SEHNR, CDR2 FQNEAQ (reference sequence). The J segment lost 4 bases and the V segment lost 5 bases, leaving 5 bases of the junction unmatched. The CDR3 loop spans 14 amino acids. The CDR3 loop is CASSLPGQGTEAFF. CDR3 sequence (DNA): TGTGCCAGCAGCCTCCCGGGACAGGGCACTGAAGCTTTCTTT.

The chain has TRBV9 and TRBJ2-1, with D tentatively TRBD1 (6 bases). CDR1 is SGDLS and CDR2 is YYNGEE in the germline V gene. This CDR3 is built from 19 residues. The V end was cut by 0 bases, the J end by 7 bases, with 26 bases between. The CDR3 nucleotides are TGTGCCAGCAGCGTAGGGCGATGGGGGCCCTCGGCCCCCTTGAATGAGCAGTTCTTC. It yields the protein CASSVGRWGPSAPLNEQFF.

V gene TRBV4-1 combines with J gene TRBJ1-4, with no clear D. The CDR3 has 13 amino acids. Trimming removed 6 bases from V and 6 bases from J, with 11 bases in between. Germline lookup yields CDR1 MGHRA and CDR2 YSYEKL. The CDR3 bases are TGCGCCAGCAGTGGGATTAGGGATGAAAAACTGTTTTTT. It encodes CASSGIRDEKLFF.

The J gene is TRBJ2-7, the V gene TRBV28, with 8 nucleotides matching TRBD2. The CDR3 sequence is 16 residues long. V was pared by 2 bases and J by 1 base, with 7 bases of the junction left unmatched. CDR1 MDHEN and CDR2 SYDVKM come from the germline V gene. CDR3 region: CASSLGSGLVSYEQYF. In DNA form, the CDR3 reads TGTGCCAGCAGTTTAGGATCGGGACTAGTATCCTACGAGCAGTACTTC.

This rearrangement joins TRBV27 to TRBJ2-7; 9 bases line up with TRBD2. J gave up 3 bases and V 6 bases, and 6 bases lay outside the gene matches. The CDR3 is made up of 14 amino acids. Germline loops: CDR1 MNHEY, CDR2 SMNVEV (reference sequence). The DNA of the CDR3 is TGTGCCAGCAGAAAGAGGACTAGCGTCTACGAGCAGTACTTC. Translation gives CASRKRTSVYEQYF.

The V gene is TRBV9, the J gene TRBJ1-2, with a tentative D call TRBD1 (6 bases). This CDR3 has 16 residues. V lost 4 bases and J lost 7, with 23 bases in between. Germline-derived CDR1 and CDR2 are SGDLS and YYNGEE. The CDR3 sequence is CASSTWGRGTSGGYTF. The CDR3 DNA is TGTGCCAGCAGCACCTGGGGCAGGGGAACGTCCGGTGGCTACACCTTC. The whole variable domain, filled in from reference TRBV9 and TRBJ1-2, reads DSGVTQTPKHLITATGQRVTLRCSPRSGDLSVYWYQQSLDQGLQFLIQYYNGEERAKGNILERFSAQQFPDLHSELNLSSLELGDSALYFCASSTWGRGTSGGYTFGSGTRLTVV.

V gene TRBV30 combines with J gene TRBJ2-3; D gene ambiguous. V dropped 2 bases and J dropped 6 bases, with 9 bases sitting between them. CDR3 length: 12 amino acids. Germline CDR1 reads GTSNPN; CDR2 reads SVGIG (reference sequence). In DNA, the CDR3 is TGTGCCTGGAGTTCCCCCGGTGATACGCAGTATTTT. Residues: CAWSSPGDTQYF.

This chain uses TRBV7-9 with TRBJ1-2, with 11 bases matching TRBD1. The CDR3 extends over 16 amino acids. V shed 5 bases and J 2 bases; nucleotides not matched to a gene: 7. Germline loops: CDR1 SEHNR, CDR2 FQNEAQ (reference sequence). The CDR3 here is CASSADRGRGNYGYTF. The DNA of the CDR3 is TGTGCCAGCAGCGCGGACAGGGGGCGAGGAAACTATGGCTACACCTTC.

The rearrangement uses TRBV6-1 and TRBJ1-1; D may be TRBD1 (6 bases). V gave up 3 bases and J gave up 1 base, with 9 bases separating them. Germline-derived CDR1 and CDR2 are MNHNS and SASEGT. The length of the CDR3 is 14 residues. The CDR3 protein is CASSEGAWNTEAFF. In DNA, the CDR3 is TGTGCCAGCAGTGAGGGGGCATGGAACACTGAAGCTTTCTTT.

This sequence joins TRBV28 and TRBJ2-1, with 10 nucleotides matching TRBD2. The CDR3 runs 16 residues. Per germline, CDR1 MDHEN and CDR2 SYDVKM. Trimming took 2 bases from V and 10 from J; bases not matched to a gene: 11. Here the CDR3 DNA reads TGTGCCAGCAGTTTAACAAGCGGGAGGGCCCGAGGGGAGCAGTTCTTC. Amino acid sequence: CASSLTSGRARGEQFF.